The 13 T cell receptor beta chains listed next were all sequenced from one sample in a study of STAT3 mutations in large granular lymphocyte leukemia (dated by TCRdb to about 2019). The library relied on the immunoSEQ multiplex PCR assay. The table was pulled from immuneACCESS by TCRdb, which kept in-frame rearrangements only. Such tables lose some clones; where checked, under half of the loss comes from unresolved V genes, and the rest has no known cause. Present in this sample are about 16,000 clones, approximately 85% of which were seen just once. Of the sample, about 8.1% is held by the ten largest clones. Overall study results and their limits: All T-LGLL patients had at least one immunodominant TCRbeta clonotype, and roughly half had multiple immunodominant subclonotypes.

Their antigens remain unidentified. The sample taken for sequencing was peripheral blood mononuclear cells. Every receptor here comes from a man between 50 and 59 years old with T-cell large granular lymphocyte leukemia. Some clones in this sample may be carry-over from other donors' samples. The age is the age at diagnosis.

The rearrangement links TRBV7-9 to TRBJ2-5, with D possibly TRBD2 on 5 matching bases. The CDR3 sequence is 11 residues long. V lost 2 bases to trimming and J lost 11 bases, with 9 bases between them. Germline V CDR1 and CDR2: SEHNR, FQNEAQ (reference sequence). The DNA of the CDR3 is TGTGCCAGCAGCTTAAAACTAGGACAGTACTTC. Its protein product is CASSLKLGQYF. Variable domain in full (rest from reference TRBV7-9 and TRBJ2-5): DTGVSQNPRHKITKRGQNVTFRCDPISEHNRLYWYRQTLGQGPEFLTYFQNEAQLEKSRLLSDRFSAERPKGSFSTLEIQRTEQGDSAMYLCASSLKLGQYFGPGTRLLVL.

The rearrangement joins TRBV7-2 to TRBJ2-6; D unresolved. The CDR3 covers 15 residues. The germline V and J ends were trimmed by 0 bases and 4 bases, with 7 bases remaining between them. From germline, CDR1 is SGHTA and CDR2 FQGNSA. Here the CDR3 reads CASSLAGSGANVLTF. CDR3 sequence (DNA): TGTGCCAGCAGCTTAGCAGGGTCCGGGGCCAACGTCCTGACTTTC.

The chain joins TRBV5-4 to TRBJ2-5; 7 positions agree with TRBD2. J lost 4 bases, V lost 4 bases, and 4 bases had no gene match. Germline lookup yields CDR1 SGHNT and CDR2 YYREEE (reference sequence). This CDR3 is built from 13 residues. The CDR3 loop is CASSRGGPETQYF. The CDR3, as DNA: TGTGCCAGCAGCCGGGGAGGGCCAGAGACCCAGTACTTC. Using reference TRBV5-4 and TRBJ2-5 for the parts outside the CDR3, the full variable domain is ETGVTQSPTHLIKTRGQQVTLRCSSQSGHNTVSWYQQALGQGPQFIFQYYREEENGRGNFPPRFSGLQFPNYSSELNVNALELDDSALYLCASSRGGPETQYFGPGTRLLVL.

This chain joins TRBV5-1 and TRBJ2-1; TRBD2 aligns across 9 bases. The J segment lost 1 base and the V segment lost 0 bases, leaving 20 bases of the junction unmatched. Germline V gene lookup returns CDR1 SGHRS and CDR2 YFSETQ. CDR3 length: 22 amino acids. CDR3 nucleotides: TGCGCCAGCAGCTTGGGCGCCTCCAAATTTAGCGGGAGTCAGGTTTCCTACAATGAGCAGTTCTTC. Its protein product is CASSLGASKFSGSQVSYNEQFF.

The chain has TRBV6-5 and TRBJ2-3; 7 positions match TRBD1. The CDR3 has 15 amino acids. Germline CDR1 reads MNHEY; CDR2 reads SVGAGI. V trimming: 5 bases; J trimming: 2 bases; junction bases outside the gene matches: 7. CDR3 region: CASSPLRGFTDTQYF. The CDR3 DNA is TGTGCCAGCAGTCCTCTCAGGGGGTTCACAGATACGCAGTATTTT.

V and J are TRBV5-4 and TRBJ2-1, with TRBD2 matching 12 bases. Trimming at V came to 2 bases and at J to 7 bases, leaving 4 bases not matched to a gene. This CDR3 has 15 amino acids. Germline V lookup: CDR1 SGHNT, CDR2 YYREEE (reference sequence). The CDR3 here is CASSFTTSGRNEQFF. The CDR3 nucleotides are TGTGCCAGCAGCTTCACCACTAGCGGGAGGAATGAGCAGTTCTTC.

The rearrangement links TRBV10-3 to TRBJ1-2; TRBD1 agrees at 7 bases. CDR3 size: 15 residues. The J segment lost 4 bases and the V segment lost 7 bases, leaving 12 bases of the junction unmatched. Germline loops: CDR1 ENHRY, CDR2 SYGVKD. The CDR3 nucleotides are TGTGCCATCATCCCAGGGGACAGCCCGGGCTATGGCTACACCTTC. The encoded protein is CAIIPGDSPGYGYTF.

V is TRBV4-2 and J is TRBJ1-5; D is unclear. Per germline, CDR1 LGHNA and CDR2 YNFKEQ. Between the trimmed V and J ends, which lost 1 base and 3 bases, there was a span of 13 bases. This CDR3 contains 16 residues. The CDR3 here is CASSQAAGVPNQPQHF. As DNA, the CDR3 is TGTGCCAGCAGCCAAGCTGCCGGGGTCCCCAATCAGCCCCAGCATTTT.

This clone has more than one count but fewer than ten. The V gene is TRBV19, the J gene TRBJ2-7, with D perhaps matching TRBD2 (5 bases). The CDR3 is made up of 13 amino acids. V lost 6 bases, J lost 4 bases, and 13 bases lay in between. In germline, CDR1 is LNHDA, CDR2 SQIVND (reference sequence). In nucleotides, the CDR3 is TGTGCCAGTAGCCTTAGACGGGGTTACGAGCAGTACTTC. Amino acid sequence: CASSLRRGYEQYF.

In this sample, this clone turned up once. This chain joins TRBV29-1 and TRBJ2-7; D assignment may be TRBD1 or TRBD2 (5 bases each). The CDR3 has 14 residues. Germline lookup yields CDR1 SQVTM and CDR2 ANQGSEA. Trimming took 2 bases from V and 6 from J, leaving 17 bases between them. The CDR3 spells CSVERGGSWGEQYF. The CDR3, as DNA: TGCAGCGTTGAACGGGGCGGGTCGTGGGGCGAGCAGTACTTC.

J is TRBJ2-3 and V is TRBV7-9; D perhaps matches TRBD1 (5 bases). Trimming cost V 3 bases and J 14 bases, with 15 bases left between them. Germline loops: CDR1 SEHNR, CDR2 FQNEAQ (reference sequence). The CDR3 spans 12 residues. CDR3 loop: CASSLRQRGWYF. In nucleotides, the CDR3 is TGTGCCAGCAGCTTGAGACAGCGTGGTTGGTATTTT.

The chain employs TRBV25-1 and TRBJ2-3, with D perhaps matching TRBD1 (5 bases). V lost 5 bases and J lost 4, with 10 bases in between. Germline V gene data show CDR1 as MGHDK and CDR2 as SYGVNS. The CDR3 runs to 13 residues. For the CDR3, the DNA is TGTGCCAGCAGTCCCAGGGTAGCAGATACGCAGTATTTT. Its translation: CASSPRVADTQYF.

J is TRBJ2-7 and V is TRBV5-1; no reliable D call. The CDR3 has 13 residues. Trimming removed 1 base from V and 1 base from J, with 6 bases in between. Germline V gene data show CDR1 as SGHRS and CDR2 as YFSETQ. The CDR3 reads CASSLTNSYEQYF. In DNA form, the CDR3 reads TGCGCCAGCAGCTTGACTAATTCCTACGAGCAGTACTTC.